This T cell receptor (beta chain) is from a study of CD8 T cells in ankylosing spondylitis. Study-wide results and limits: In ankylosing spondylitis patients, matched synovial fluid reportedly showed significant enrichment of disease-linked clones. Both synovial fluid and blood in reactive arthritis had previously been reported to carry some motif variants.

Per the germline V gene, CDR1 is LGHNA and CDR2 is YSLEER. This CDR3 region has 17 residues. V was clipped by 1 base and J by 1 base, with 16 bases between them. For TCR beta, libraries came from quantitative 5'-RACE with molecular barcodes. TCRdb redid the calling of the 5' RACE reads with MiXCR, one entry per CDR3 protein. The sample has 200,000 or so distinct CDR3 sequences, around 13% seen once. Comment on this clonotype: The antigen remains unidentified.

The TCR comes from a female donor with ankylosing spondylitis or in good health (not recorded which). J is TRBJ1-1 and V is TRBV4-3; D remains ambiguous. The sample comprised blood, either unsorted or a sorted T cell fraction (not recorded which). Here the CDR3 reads CASSQGSIGFENTEAFF. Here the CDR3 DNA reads TGCGCCAGCAGCCAAGGAAGTATCGGCTTTGAGAACACTGAAGCTTTCTTT.